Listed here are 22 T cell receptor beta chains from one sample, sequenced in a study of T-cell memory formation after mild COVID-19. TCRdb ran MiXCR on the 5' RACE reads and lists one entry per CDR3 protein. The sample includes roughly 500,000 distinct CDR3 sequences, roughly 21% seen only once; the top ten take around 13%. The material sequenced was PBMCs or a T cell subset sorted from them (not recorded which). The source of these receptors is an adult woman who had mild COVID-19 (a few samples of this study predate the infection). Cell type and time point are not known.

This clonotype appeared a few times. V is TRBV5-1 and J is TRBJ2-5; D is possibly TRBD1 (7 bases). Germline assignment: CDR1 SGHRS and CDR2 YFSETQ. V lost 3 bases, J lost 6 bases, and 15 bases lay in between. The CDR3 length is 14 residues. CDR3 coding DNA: TGCGCCAGCAGCTCACCAGGGGGGAGTCAGACCCAGTACTTC. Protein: CASSSPGGSQTQYF. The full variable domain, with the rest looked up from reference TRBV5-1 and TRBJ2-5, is KAGVTQTPRYLIKTRGQQVTLSCSPISGHRSVSWYQQTPGQGLQFLFEYFSETQRNKGNFPGRFSGRQFSNSRSEMNVSTLELGDSALYLCASSSPGGSQTQYFGPGTRLLVL.

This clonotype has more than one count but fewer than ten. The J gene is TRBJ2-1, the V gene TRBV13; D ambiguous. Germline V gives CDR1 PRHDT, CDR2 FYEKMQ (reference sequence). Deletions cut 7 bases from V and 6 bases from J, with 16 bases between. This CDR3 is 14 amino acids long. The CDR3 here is CASTSRGPANEQFF. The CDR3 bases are TGTGCCAGCACCTCTCGTGGCCCCGCCAATGAGCAGTTCTTC.

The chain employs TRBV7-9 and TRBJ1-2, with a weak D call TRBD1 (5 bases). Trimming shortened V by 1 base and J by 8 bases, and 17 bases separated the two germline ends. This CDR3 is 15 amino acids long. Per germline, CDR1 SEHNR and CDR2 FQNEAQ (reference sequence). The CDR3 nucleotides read TGTGCCAGCAGCTTAGTGGGGCAGCAAATTCAGGGCTACACCTTC. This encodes CASSLVGQQIQGYTF. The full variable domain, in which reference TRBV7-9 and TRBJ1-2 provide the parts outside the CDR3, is DTGVSQNPRHKITKRGQNVTFRCDPISEHNRLYWYRQTLGQGPEFLTYFQNEAQLEKSRLLSDRFSAERPKGSFSTLEIQRTEQGDSAMYLCASSLVGQQIQGYTFGSGTRLTVV.

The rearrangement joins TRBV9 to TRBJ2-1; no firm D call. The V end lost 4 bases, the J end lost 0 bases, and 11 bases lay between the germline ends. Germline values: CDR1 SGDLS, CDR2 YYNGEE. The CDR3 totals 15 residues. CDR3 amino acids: CASSPRGDSYNEQFF. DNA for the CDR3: TGTGCCAGCAGCCCCAGAGGAGACTCCTACAATGAGCAGTTCTTC.

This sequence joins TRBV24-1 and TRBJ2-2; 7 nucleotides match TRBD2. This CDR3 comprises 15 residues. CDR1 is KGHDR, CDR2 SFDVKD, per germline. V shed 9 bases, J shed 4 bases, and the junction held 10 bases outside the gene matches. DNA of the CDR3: TGTGCCACCGAGGCGGGAGCACGGAGCACCGGGGAGCTGTTTTTT. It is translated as CATEAGARSTGELFF.

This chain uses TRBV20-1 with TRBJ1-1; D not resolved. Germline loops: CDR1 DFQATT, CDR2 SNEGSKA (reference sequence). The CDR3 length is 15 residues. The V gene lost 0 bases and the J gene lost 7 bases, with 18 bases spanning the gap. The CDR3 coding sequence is TGCAGTGCTAGAGATTTTCGCCTCGCGGCGGGTGAAGCTTTCTTT. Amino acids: CSARDFRLAAGEAFF.

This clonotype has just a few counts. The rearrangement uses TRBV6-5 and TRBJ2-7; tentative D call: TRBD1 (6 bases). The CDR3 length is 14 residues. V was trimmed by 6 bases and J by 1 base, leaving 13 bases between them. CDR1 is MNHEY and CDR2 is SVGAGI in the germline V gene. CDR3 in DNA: TGTGCCAGCAGCGATCAGACAGGATCCTACGAGCAGTACTTC. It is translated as CASSDQTGSYEQYF.

CDR3: CASSPRMSGSYEQYF. The DNA for the CDR3 is TGTGCCAGCTCACCACGGATGTCAGGCTCCTACGAGCAGTACTTC. V gene TRBV18 combines with J gene TRBJ2-7; D gene ambiguous. V was shortened by 1 base and J by 0 bases, with 10 bases between the two germline ends. The CDR3 covers 15 residues. CDR1 and CDR2 from the germline V gene are KGHSH and LQKENI.

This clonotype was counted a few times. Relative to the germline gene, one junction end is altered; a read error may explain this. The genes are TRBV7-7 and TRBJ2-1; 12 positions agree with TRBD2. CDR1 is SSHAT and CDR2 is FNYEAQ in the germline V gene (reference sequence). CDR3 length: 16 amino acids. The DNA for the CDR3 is TGTGCTAGCAGCCCAACGACTAGCGGGAGCGGCAATGAGCAGTTCTTC. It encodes CASSPTTSGSGNEQFF.

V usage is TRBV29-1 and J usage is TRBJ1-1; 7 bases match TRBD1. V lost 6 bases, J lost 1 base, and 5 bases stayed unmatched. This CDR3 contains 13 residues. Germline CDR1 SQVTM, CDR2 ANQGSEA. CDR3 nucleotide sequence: TGCAGCGTCGGACAGGCCTCGAACACTGAAGCTTTCTTT. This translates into CSVGQASNTEAFF.

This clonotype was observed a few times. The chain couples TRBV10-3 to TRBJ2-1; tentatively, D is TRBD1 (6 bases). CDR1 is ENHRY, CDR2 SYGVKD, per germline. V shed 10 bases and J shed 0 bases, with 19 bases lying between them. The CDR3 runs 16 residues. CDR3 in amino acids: CATLGQPPFSYNEQFF. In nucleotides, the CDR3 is TGTGCCACCCTAGGACAGCCACCGTTCTCCTACAATGAGCAGTTCTTC.

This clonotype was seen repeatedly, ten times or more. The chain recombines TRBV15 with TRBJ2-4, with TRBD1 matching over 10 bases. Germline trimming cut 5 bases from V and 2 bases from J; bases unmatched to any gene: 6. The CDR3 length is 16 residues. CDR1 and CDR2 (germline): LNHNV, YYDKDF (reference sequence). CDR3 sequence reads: CATSLRTGGSKNIQYF. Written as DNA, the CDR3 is TGTGCCACCAGCCTTCGGACAGGGGGATCCAAAAACATTCAGTACTTC.

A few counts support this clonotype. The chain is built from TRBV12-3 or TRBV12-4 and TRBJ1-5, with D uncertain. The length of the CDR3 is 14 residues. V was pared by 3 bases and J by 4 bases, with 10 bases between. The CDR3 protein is CASSLTTRNQPQHF. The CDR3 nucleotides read TGTGCCAGCAGTTTGACGACAAGAAATCAGCCCCAGCATTTT.

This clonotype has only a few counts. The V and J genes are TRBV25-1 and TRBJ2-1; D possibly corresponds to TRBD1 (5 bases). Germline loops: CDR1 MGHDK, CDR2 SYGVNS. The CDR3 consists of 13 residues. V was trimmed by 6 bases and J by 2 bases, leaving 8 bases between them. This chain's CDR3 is CASRWGPYNEQFF. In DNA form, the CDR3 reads TGTGCCAGCAGGTGGGGCCCCTACAATGAGCAGTTCTTC.

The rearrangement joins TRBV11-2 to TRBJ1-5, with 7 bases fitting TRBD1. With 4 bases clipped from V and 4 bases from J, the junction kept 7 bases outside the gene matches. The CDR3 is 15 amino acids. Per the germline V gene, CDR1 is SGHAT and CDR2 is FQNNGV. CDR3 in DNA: TGTGCCAGCAGCTCCACTCAGGGGGTAAATCAGCCCCAGCATTTT. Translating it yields CASSSTQGVNQPQHF.

CDR3 protein: CASSIAPSGRGSTDTQYF. DNA for the CDR3: TGTGCCAGCAGTATAGCGCCTAGCGGGAGGGGTAGCACAGATACGCAGTATTTT. The V and J genes are TRBV7-9 and TRBJ2-3; 12 nucleotides align to TRBD2. From germline, CDR1 is SEHNR and CDR2 FQNEAQ (reference sequence). The CDR3 loop spans 18 amino acids. V trimming: 6 bases; J trimming: 0 bases; junction bases outside the gene matches: 10.

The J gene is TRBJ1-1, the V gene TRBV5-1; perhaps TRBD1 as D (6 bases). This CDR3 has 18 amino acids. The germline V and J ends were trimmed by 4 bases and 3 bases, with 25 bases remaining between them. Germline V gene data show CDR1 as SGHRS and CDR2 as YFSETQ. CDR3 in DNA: TGCGCCAGCAGCCCAATCTACAGGGTTGGGCCCTATCACACTGAAGCTTTCTTT. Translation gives CASSPIYRVGPYHTEAFF.

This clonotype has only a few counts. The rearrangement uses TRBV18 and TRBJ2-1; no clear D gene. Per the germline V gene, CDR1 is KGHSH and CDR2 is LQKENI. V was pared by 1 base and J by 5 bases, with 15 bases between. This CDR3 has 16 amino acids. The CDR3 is CASSPRPTVSDNEQFF. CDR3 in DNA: TGTGCCAGCTCACCACGGCCGACGGTGAGCGACAATGAGCAGTTCTTC.

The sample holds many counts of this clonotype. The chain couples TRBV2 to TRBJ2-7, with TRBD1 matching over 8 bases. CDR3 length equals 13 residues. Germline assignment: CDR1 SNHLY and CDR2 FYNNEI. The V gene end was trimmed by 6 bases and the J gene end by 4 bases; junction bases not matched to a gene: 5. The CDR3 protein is CASSRQGYYEQYF. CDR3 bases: TGTGCCAGCAGCCGACAGGGGTATTACGAGCAGTACTTC. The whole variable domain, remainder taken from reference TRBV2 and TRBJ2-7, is EPEVTQTPSHQVTQMGQEVILRCVPISNHLYFYWYRQILGQKVEFLVSFYNNEISEKSEIFDDQFSVERPDGSNFTLKIRSTKLEDSAMYFCASSRQGYYEQYFGPGTRLTVT.

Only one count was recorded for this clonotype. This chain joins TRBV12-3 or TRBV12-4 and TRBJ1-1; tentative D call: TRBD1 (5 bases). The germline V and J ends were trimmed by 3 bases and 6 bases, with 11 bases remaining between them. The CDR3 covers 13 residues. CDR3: CASSFFQGAEAFF. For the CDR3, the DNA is TGTGCCAGCAGTTTTTTTCAGGGAGCTGAAGCTTTCTTT.

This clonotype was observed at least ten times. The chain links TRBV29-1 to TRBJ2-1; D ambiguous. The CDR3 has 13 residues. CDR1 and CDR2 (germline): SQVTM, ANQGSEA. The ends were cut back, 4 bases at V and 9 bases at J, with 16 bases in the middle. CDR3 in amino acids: CSVGLFGPSEQFF. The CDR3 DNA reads TGCAGCGTTGGGTTGTTTGGTCCCAGTGAGCAGTTCTTC.

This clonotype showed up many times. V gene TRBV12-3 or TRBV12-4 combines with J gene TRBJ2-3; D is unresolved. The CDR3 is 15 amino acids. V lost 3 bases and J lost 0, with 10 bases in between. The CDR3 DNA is TGTGCCAGCAGTTTGGCAGGCGCCAGCACAGATACGCAGTATTTT. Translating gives CASSLAGASTDTQYF.